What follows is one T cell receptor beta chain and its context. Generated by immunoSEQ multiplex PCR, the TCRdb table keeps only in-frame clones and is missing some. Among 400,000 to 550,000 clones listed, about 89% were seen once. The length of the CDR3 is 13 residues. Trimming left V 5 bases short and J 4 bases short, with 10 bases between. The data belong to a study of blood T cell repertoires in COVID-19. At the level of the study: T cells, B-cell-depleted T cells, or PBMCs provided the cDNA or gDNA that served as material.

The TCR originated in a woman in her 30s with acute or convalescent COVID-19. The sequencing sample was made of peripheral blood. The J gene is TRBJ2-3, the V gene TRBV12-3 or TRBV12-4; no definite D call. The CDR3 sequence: CASSPARSDTQYF. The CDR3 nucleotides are TGTGCCAGCAGTCCCGCCCGGTCAGATACGCAGTATTTT.